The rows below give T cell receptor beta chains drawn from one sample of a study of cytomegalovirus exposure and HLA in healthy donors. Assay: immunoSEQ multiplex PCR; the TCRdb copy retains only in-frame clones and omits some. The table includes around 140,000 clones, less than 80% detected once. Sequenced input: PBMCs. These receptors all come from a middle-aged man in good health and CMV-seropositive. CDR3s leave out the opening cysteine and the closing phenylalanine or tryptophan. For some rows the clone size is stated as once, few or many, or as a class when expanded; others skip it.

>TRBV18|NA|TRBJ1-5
ASSPGTRQNQPQH
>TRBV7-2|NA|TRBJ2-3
ASSLLGVTGGADTQY
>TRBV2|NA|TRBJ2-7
ASSSPSGRGGEQY
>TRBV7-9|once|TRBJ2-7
ASSPGTGAAYEQY
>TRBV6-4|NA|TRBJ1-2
ASSDSGQGNYGYT
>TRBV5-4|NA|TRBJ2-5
ASSGTGTGYETQY
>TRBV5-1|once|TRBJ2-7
ASSLGQGGEQY
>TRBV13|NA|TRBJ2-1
ASSPQRTSGANEQF
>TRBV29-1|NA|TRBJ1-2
SVEDPATGAFNYGYT
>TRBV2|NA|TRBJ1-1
ASTGRESMNTEAF
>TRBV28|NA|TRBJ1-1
ASRTTGTGRSEAF
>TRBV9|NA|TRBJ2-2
ASSPTRTTYTGELF
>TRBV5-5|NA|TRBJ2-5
ASSFLPSGKETQY
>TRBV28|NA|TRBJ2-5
ASSSGTLKETQY
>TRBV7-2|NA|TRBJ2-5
ASSPGRSQETQY
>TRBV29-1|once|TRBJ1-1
SVEKQERTEAF
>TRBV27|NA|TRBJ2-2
ASSQYTNTGELF
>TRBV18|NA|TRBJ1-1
ASSPLLVDRPTTEAF
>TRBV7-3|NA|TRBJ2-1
ASSPSGSGYNEQF
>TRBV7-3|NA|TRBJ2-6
ASSTSSGANVLT
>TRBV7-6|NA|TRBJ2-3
ASRQGLAGSSTDTQY
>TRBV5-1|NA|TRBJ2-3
ASSSKGQGGTQY
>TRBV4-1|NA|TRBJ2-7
ASRAHGGRQDGSYEQY
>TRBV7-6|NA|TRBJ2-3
ASSLLGGTSGTDTQY
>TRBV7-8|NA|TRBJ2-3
ASSLAGGNVFTQY
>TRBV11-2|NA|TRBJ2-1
ASSFDRGNEQF
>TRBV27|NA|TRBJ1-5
ASRPQTPQGNQPQH
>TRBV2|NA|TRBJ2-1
ASSERGPSYNEQF
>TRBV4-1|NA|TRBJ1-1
ASSQEMTVNTEAF
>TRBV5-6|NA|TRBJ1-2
ASSGDRALNLYGYT
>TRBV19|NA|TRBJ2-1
ASSAGAREV